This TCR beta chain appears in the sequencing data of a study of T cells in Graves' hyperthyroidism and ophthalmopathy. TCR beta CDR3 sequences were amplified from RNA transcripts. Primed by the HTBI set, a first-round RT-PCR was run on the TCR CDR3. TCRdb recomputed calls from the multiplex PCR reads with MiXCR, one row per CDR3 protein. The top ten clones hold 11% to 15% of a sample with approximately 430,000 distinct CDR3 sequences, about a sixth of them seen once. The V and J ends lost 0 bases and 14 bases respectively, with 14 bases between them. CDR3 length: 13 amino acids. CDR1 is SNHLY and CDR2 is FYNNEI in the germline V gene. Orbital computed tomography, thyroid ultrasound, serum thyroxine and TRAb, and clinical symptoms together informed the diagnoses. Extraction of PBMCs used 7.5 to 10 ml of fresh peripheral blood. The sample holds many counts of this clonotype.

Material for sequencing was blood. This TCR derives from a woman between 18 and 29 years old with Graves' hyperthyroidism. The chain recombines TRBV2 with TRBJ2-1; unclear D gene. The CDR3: CASSEATAIWKFF. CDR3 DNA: TGTGCCAGCAGTGAAGCTACAGCCATATGGAAGTTCTTC.